This record looks at one TCR beta chain sequence and its context. These data are taken from a study of T cell changes during pregnancy in multiple sclerosis. Germline V gene data show CDR1 as SGHDT and CDR2 as YYEEEE. Trimming stripped 2 bases from V and 4 bases from J, with 15 bases between. There are 15 residues in the CDR3. Assay used: immunoSEQ multiplex PCR; TCRdb lists only in-frame clones, some missing. The sample holds 34,000 or so clones, roughly 93% seen once. The chain carries TRBV5-6 and TRBJ1-2; TRBD1 is a possible D gene (6 bases). The sequencing here drew on peripheral blood, taken in the second trimester of pregnancy. The receptor was isolated from a female donor in good health, enrolled as a control in a pregnancy study. In DNA, the CDR3 is TGTGCCAGCAGCTTTTCCCTCCAGGGGCCCTATGGCTACACCTTC. Residues: CASSFSLQGPYGYTF.